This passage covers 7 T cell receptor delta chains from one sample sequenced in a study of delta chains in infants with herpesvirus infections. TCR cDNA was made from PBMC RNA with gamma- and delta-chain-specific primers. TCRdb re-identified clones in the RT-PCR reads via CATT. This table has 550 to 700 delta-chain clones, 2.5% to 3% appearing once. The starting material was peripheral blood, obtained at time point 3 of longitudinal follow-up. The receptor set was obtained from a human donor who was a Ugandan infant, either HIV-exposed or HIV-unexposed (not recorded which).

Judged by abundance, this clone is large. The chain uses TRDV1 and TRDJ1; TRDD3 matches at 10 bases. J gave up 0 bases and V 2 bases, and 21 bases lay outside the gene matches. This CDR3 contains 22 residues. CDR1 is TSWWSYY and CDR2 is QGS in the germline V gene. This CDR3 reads CALGESHLPPYWGIEYTDKLIF. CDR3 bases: TGTGCTCTTGGGGAATCCCACCTTCCTCCGTACTGGGGGATTGAGTACACCGATAAACTCATCTTT.

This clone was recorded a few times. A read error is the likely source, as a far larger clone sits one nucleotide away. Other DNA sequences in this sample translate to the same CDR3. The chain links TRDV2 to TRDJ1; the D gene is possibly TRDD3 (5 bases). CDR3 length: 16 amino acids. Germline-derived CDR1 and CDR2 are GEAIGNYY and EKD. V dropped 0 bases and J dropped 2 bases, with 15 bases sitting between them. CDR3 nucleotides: TGTGCCTGTGACACCGGGGACTCTCAGGAAACCGATAAACTCATCTTT. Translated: CACDTGDSQETDKLIF.

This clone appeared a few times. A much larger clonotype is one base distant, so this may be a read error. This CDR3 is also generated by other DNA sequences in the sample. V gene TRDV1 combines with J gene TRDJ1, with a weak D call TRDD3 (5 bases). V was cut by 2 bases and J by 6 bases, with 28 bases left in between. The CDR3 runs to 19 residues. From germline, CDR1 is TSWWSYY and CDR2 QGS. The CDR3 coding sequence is TGTGCTCTTGGGGAAATCATCGTAGGGACGGATGGGGCCAGACATAAACTCATCTTT. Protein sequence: CALGEIIVGTDGARHKLIF.

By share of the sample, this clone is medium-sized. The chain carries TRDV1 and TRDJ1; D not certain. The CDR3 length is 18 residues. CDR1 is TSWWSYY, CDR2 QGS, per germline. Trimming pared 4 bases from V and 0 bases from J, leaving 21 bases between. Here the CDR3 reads CALGVPNCLSTYTDKLIF. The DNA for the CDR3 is TGTGCTCTTGGGGTCCCGAACTGCCTTTCTACATACACCGATAAACTCATCTTT.

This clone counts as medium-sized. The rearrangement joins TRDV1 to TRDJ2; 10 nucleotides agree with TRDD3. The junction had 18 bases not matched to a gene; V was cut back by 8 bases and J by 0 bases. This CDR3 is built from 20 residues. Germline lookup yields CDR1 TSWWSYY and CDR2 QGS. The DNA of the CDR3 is TGTGCTCTTTTACGCTGGGGGATATTATTTCCGACTGCTTTGACAGCACAACTCTTCTTT. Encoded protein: CALLRWGILFPTALTAQLFF.

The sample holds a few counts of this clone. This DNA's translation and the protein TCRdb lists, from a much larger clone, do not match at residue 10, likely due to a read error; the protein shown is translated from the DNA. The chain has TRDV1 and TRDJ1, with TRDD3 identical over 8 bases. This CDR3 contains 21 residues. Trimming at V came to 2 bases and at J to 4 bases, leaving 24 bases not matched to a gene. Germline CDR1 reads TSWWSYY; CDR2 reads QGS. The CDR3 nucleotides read TGTGCTCTTGGGGAAGTAAGTAGATGGTCCTACGGGATACGCGGAGGCGATAAACTCATCTTT. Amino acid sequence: CALGEVSRWSYGIRGGDKLIF.

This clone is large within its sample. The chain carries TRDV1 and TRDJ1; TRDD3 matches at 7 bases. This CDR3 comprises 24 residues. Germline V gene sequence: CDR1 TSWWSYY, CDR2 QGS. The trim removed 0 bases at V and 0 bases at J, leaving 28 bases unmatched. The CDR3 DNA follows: TGTGCTCTTGGGGAACTTCCAGCATTCCCACCCCAAGAGCTGGGGGGCTGGTACACCGATAAACTCATCTTT. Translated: CALGELPAFPPQELGGWYTDKLIF.